Listed below are T cell receptor beta chains from one sample, sequenced in a study of shared clonotypes between healthy human individuals. Method: immunoSEQ multiplex PCR; TCRdb's copy keeps in-frame clones and lacks some. The data contain under 2,000,000 clones, over 85% of them seen just once; the ten biggest clones take up around 1.2%. The sequenced material came from naive CD8+ T cells sorted from blood. Receptor source: a young man in good health. Both conserved end residues are part of each CDR3. Fields, in order: J gene, clone size, D gene, V gene, CDR3 protein, CDR3 DNA. D genes are given only for firm matches. Expanded clones get a size class; other rows say once, few or many, or leave the size out.

J: TRBJ2-7; size: NA; D: TRBD2; V: TRBV7-2; CDR3: CASSNLAGVDYEQYF; DNA: TGTGCCAGCAGCAATCTAGCGGGGGTGGACTACGAGCAGTACTTC
J: TRBJ1-1; size: few; D: NA; V: TRBV4-1; CDR3: CASSQTVNTEAFF; DNA: TGCGCCAGCAGCCAAACGGTGAACACTGAAGCTTTCTTT
J: TRBJ2-5; size: NA; D: NA; V: TRBV5-1; CDR3: CASSLDIQETQYF; DNA: TGCGCCAGCAGCTTGGACATCCAAGAGACCCAGTACTTC
J: TRBJ2-1; size: once; D: TRBD2; V: TRBV27; CDR3: CASSIAGGSHNEQFF; DNA: TGTGCCAGCAGCATAGCGGGAGGCTCTCACAATGAGCAGTTCTTC
J: TRBJ2-3; size: NA; D: TRBD1; V: TRBV11-2; CDR3: CASSLSRSRDRPLDDTQYF; DNA: TGTGCCAGCAGCTTAAGTCGGAGCCGGGACAGACCTCTGGACGATACGCAGTATTTT
J: TRBJ2-3; size: NA; D: TRBD2; V: TRBV7-6; CDR3: CASSSPLAGYSTDTQYF; DNA: TGTGCCAGCAGCTCTCCCCTAGCGGGCTATAGCACAGATACGCAGTATTTT
J: TRBJ1-1; size: NA; D: NA; V: TRBV28; CDR3: CASSVWEGVGTEAFF; DNA: TGTGCCAGCAGCGTCTGGGAAGGGGTGGGCACTGAAGCTTTCTTT
J: TRBJ2-7; size: NA; D: TRBD2; V: TRBV27; CDR3: CASSLSLAGAYYEQYF; DNA: TGTGCCAGCAGTTTATCACTAGCGGGAGCTTACTACGAGCAGTACTTC
J: TRBJ1-2; size: NA; D: NA; V: TRBV2; CDR3: CASSEIPGTVDGYTF; DNA: TGTGCCAGCAGTGAAATTCCCGGGACTGTGGATGGCTACACCTTC
J: TRBJ1-1; size: NA; D: NA; V: TRBV7-9; CDR3: CASSQYLVDTEAFF; DNA: TGTGCCAGCAGCCAGTATTTAGTTGACACTGAAGCTTTCTTT
J: TRBJ1-1; size: NA; D: NA; V: TRBV5-1; CDR3: CASSFEGGTEAFF; DNA: TGCGCCAGCAGCTTTGAGGGAGGCACTGAAGCTTTCTTT
J: TRBJ1-1; size: NA; D: NA; V: TRBV28; CDR3: CASRTQGSGTEAFF; DNA: TGTGCCAGCAGAACCCAGGGGTCTGGCACTGAAGCTTTCTTT
J: TRBJ2-7; size: NA; D: NA; V: TRBV6-5; CDR3: CASSYSTGEAYYEQYF; DNA: TGTGCCAGCAGTTACTCGACGGGGGAGGCGTACTACGAGCAGTACTTC
J: TRBJ1-1; size: NA; D: NA; V: TRBV25-1; CDR3: CASSEFAPGEGLNTEAFF; DNA: TGTGCCAGCAGTGAATTCGCTCCGGGGGAGGGACTGAACACTGAAGCTTTCTTT
J: TRBJ1-1; size: NA; D: NA; V: TRBV19; CDR3: CASSVGEGWTEAFF; DNA: TGTGCCAGTAGTGTCGGAGAGGGTTGGACTGAAGCTTTCTTT
J: TRBJ2-7; size: NA; D: NA; V: TRBV5-1; CDR3: CASRTGDDYEQYF; DNA: TGCGCCAGCAGAACGGGGGATGACTACGAGCAGTACTTC
J: TRBJ2-7; size: NA; D: NA; V: TRBV5-6; CDR3: CASSLGRSYSYEQYF; DNA: TGTGCCAGCAGCTTGGGTAGAAGTTACTCCTACGAGCAGTACTTC
J: TRBJ2-3; size: NA; D: TRBD1; V: TRBV6-5; CDR3: CASSYAGTGEQDTQYF; DNA: TGTGCCAGCAGTTATGCTGGGACAGGGGAACAAGATACGCAGTATTTT
J: TRBJ2-2; size: once; D: TRBD2; V: TRBV29-1; CDR3: CSVETSGNTGELFF; DNA: TGCAGCGTCGAGACTAGCGGGAACACGGGGGAGCTGTTTTTT
J: TRBJ1-4; size: NA; D: TRBD1; V: TRBV18; CDR3: CASSTETGATNEKLFF; DNA: TGTGCCAGCTCGACAGAAACAGGGGCAACTAATGAAAAACTGTTTTTT
J: TRBJ2-7; size: NA; D: NA; V: TRBV4-2; CDR3: CASSQVYRDISYEQYF; DNA: TGTGCCAGCAGCCAAGTCTACCGGGACATTTCCTACGAGCAGTACTTC
J: TRBJ2-7; size: NA; D: NA; V: TRBV4-1; CDR3: CASSQDFTGEQYF; DNA: TGCGCCAGCAGCCAAGATTTTACTGGCGAGCAGTACTTC
J: TRBJ1-4; size: NA; D: NA; V: TRBV9; CDR3: CASSPTGPDFNEKLFF; DNA: TGTGCCAGCAGCCCGACGGGGCCCGACTTTAATGAAAAACTGTTTTTT
J: TRBJ2-7; size: NA; D: NA; V: TRBV7-2; CDR3: CASSPTGGGYEQYF; DNA: TGTGCCAGCAGCCCTACCGGGGGTGGCTACGAGCAGTACTTC
J: TRBJ1-1; size: NA; D: TRBD1; V: TRBV19; CDR3: CASTPRPGQGGMNTEAFF; DNA: TGTGCCAGTACCCCACGACCCGGACAGGGGGGGATGAACACTGAAGCTTTCTTT
J: TRBJ2-3; size: NA; D: NA; V: TRBV13; CDR3: CASSLGTASDTQYF; DNA: TGTGCCAGCAGCTTAGGTACAGCGAGTGATACGCAGTATTTT
J: TRBJ2-1; size: NA; D: TRBD1; V: TRBV19; CDR3: CASSTGQVRKFF; DNA: TGTGCCAGTAGTACTGGACAGGTCAGAAAGTTCTTC
J: TRBJ2-1; size: NA; D: NA; V: TRBV11-2; CDR3: CASCGPPSYNEQFF; DNA: TGTGCCAGCTGTGGACCTCCTTCCTACAATGAGCAGTTCTTC
J: TRBJ2-2; size: NA; D: TRBD1; V: TRBV19; CDR3: CASLQGANGELFF; DNA: TGTGCCAGTCTTCAGGGGGCGAACGGGGAGCTGTTTTTT
J: TRBJ2-1; size: NA; D: NA; V: TRBV9; CDR3: CASSLEGGGSYNEQFF; DNA: TGTGCCAGCAGCCTAGAAGGAGGGGGATCCTACAATGAGCAGTTCTTC
J: TRBJ1-2; size: NA; D: NA; V: TRBV13; CDR3: CASSLGQTGGLEGYTF; DNA: TGTGCCAGCAGCTTAGGTCAGACAGGAGGTTTGGAGGGCTACACCTTC
J: TRBJ2-7; size: NA; D: NA; V: TRBV28; CDR3: CASSLQTGGFILLSYEQYF; DNA: TGTGCCAGCAGTTTACAAACCGGGGGCTTTATCCTTCTCTCCTACGAGCAGTACTTC
J: TRBJ2-1; size: NA; D: NA; V: TRBV6-5; CDR3: CASSYSGEDNEQFF; DNA: TGTGCCAGCAGTTACTCGGGGGAGGACAATGAGCAGTTCTTC
J: TRBJ2-5; size: NA; D: TRBD1; V: TRBV5-1; CDR3: CASSSETGTGIQETQYF; DNA: TGCGCCAGCAGCTCTGAGACCGGGACAGGTATTCAAGAGACCCAGTACTTC
J: TRBJ2-3; size: NA; D: NA; V: TRBV5-6; CDR3: CASSPRGFVDTQYF; DNA: TGTGCCAGCAGCCCAAGGGGATTTGTAGATACGCAGTATTTT
J: TRBJ2-2; size: NA; D: TRBD2; V: TRBV4-1; CDR3: CASSQERASGGAGELFF; DNA: TGCGCCAGCAGCCAAGAACGGGCTAGCGGGGGGGCCGGGGAGCTGTTTTTT
J: TRBJ2-7; size: NA; D: NA; V: TRBV5-1; CDR3: CASSLYSAYEQYF; DNA: TGCGCCAGCAGCCTTTATTCTGCCTACGAGCAGTACTTC
J: TRBJ1-2; size: NA; D: NA; V: TRBV9; CDR3: CASSGVLGYTF; DNA: TGTGCCAGCAGCGGGGTTTTGGGCTACACCTTC